This is a list of T cell receptor beta chains from one sample in a study of blood T cells in healthy people across ages. TCRdb redid the calling of the 5' RACE reads with MiXCR, one entry per CDR3 protein. The sample yields fewer than 1.5 million distinct CDR3 sequences, about 40% seen once. The sample comprised blood. The receptors derive from a woman between 18 and 29 years old in good health. Both conserved end residues are part of each CDR3. The D gene is left open where the match is weak. For some rows the clone size is stated as once, few or many, or as a class when expanded; others skip it.

NA NA TRBJ2-5 TRBV13 CASSLTGRAGEQYF TGTGCCAGCAGCCTCACTGGACGGGCAGGAGAGCAGTACTTC
many TRBD2 TRBJ2-4 TRBV15 CATSREGLAGPWNIQYF TGTGCCACCAGCAGAGAAGGACTAGCGGGGCCTTGGAACATTCAGTACTTC
NA TRBD1 TRBJ1-1 TRBV14 CASSPQGKYEHTEAFF TGTGCCAGCAGCCCACAGGGGAAATATGAACACACTGAAGCTTTCTTT
few NA TRBJ1-1 TRBV7-9 CASTLERTEAFF TGTGCCAGCACCCTCGAGCGCACTGAAGCTTTCTTT
many NA TRBJ2-4 TRBV3-1 CASSPGTLRSIQYF TGTGCCAGCAGTCCCGGGACTTTGAGGAGCATTCAGTACTTC
NA TRBD1 TRBJ2-3 TRBV4-1 CASSQDRDRASDTQYF TGCGCCAGCAGCCAAGACCGGGACAGGGCATCCGATACGCAGTATTTT
few NA TRBJ2-1 TRBV6-6 CASSRFLDYRQGNEQFF TGTGCCAGCAGTCGCTTCCTGGACTACCGCCAGGGGAATGAGCAGTTCTTC
NA NA TRBJ1-4 TRBV27 CASSSHPNRVANEKLFF TGTGCCAGCAGTTCCCACCCTAACAGGGTTGCTAATGAAAAACTGTTTTTT
NA TRBD1 TRBJ2-1 TRBV4-2 CASSSYGTGAYNEQFF TGTGCCAGCAGCAGCTACGGGACAGGGGCCTACAATGAGCAGTTCTTC
NA TRBD2 TRBJ2-3 TRBV4-1 CASSQARGGAIGGRPDTQYF TGCGCCAGCAGCCAAGCCCGGGGGGGAGCGATTGGAGGGCGACCAGATACGCAGTATTTT
NA TRBD2 TRBJ2-7 TRBV5-5 CASSLWRGALYEQYF TGTGCCAGCAGCTTGTGGCGGGGGGCCCTCTACGAGCAGTACTTC
many NA TRBJ2-7 TRBV20-1 CSVIAAQSYEQYF TGCAGTGTCATAGCGGCCCAATCCTACGAGCAGTACTTC
many TRBD2 TRBJ2-5 TRBV20-1 CSVKGQQAGDYNEQYF TGCAGTGTTAAGGGCCAGCAAGCGGGAGACTACAATGAGCAGTACTTC
NA NA TRBJ2-3 TRBV7-2 CASSSQGGGRTDTQYF TGTGCCAGCAGCTCCCAAGGGGGCGGGAGGACCGATACGCAGTATTTT
NA TRBD1 TRBJ2-1 TRBV9 CASSVGGTVTNEQFF TGTGCCAGCAGCGTAGGGGGGACAGTCACGAATGAGCAGTTCTTC
once NA TRBJ1-4 TRBV18 CASSPLRENEKLFF TGTGCCAGCTCACCCCTCCGGGAGAATGAAAAACTGTTTTTT
few NA TRBJ2-7 TRBV6-5 CASSYLTTGTVPYEQYF TGTGCCAGCAGTTACCTTACTACCGGGACTGTCCCCTACGAGCAGTACTTC
few NA TRBJ1-4 TRBV20-1 CSARDVRRDLEKLFF TGCAGTGCTAGAGACGTGAGAAGGGATTTGGAAAAACTGTTTTTT
NA TRBD1 TRBJ2-1 TRBV18 CASSPLATGTGYNEQFF TGTGCCAGCTCACCACTGGCGACAGGGACCGGCTACAATGAGCAGTTCTTC
few NA TRBJ1-6 TRBV9 CASSSGLRSYNSPLHF TGTGCCAGCAGCTCGGGACTTCGCTCCTATAATTCACCCCTCCACTTT
few TRBD2 TRBJ2-5 TRBV28 CASSFGTSGSKTQYF TGTGCCAGCAGTTTTGGGACTAGCGGGTCGAAGACCCAGTACTTC
NA TRBD2 TRBJ2-2 TRBV9 CASSVVGTTNTGELFF TGTGCCAGCAGCGTAGTGGGGACTACGAACACCGGGGAGCTGTTTTTT
NA NA TRBJ1-1 TRBV10-3 CAISEEVLSAEAFF TGTGCCATCAGTGAGGAAGTCCTATCTGCTGAAGCTTTCTTT
NA NA TRBJ2-3 TRBV29-1 CSVGADGGDTQYF TGCAGCGTGGGGGCCGACGGGGGAGATACGCAGTATTTT
few NA TRBJ1-6 TRBV28 CASTRDLDNSPLHF TGTGCCAGCACCCGGGACTTAGATAATTCACCCCTCCACTTT
NA TRBD1 TRBJ2-1 TRBV4-1 CASSRDRNQETQFF TGCGCCAGCAGCCGGGACAGGAACCAAGAGACCCAGTTCTTC
NA NA TRBJ2-7 TRBV20-1 CSATPGTGHEQYF TGCAGTGCTACCCCGGGAACAGGGCACGAGCAGTACTTC
NA TRBD1 TRBJ1-6 TRBV30 CAWSLQGTVKLSPLHF TGTGCCTGGAGTCTACAGGGGACAGTAAAACTTTCACCCCTCCACTTT
NA NA TRBJ2-3 TRBV5-1 CATALGARSTDTQYF TGCGCCACTGCGCTTGGGGCGAGAAGCACAGATACGCAGTATTTT
few NA TRBJ1-1 TRBV12-3/TRBV12-4 CASSQGLLAFF TGTGCCAGCAGTCAGGGGTTACTAGCTTTCTTT
NA NA TRBJ2-1 TRBV11-2 CASSLGGRGHSYNEQFF TGTGCCAGCAGCTTAGGCGGGCGGGGACACTCCTACAATGAGCAGTTCTTC
NA TRBD2 TRBJ2-7 TRBV29-1 CSAGRAVNDEQYF TGCAGCGCCGGGAGGGCAGTGAATGACGAGCAGTACTTC
NA TRBD1 TRBJ1-2 TRBV5-1 CASSSRTGYSYGYTF TGCGCCAGCAGCTCAAGGACAGGCTATAGCTATGGCTACACCTTC
NA NA TRBJ2-3 TRBV10-3 CTISSPVDSTDTQYF TGTACCATCAGTTCTCCGGTAGACAGCACAGATACGCAGTATTTT
NA NA TRBJ2-7 TRBV4-1 CASRSGTGTSYEQYF TGCGCCAGCAGGTCCGGGACGGGCACGTCCTACGAGCAGTACTTC
NA TRBD1 TRBJ2-7 TRBV20-1 CSASLTGGSHEQYF TGCAGTGCTAGTTTGACAGGGGGCTCCCACGAGCAGTACTTC
few TRBD1 TRBJ1-2 TRBV27 CASSLVGQGDYGYTF TGTGCCAGCAGTTTAGTAGGACAGGGGGACTATGGCTACACCTTC
NA NA TRBJ2-5 TRBV5-1 CASSLDLDPYGQYF TGCGCCAGCAGCTTGGACCTAGATCCATACGGGCAGTACTTC
NA TRBD2 TRBJ2-7 TRBV25-1 CASSGVAGGSYEQYF TGTGCCAGCAGTGGGGTAGCGGGGGGCTCCTACGAGCAGTACTTC
NA NA TRBJ1-5 TRBV6-2/TRBV6-3 CAHRGEGNQPQHF TGTGCGCACCGAGGTGAGGGCAATCAGCCCCAGCATTTT
NA NA TRBJ1-1 TRBV10-3 CAISESRAMNTEAFF TGTGCCATCAGTGAGTCGAGGGCCATGAACACTGAAGCTTTCTTT
NA TRBD2 TRBJ2-7 TRBV12-3/TRBV12-4 CASTLTSGASYEQYF TGTGCCAGCACCTTGACTAGCGGGGCTTCCTACGAGCAGTACTTC
NA TRBD1 TRBJ2-7 TRBV27 CASRSAGQGGRLEQYF TGTGCCAGCAGGTCAGCGGGACAGGGAGGTCGGCTCGAGCAGTACTTC
NA NA TRBJ2-7 TRBV6-5 CASSAPEGLAYEQYF TGTGCCAGCAGTGCTCCCGAGGGGTTGGCCTACGAGCAGTACTTC
once NA TRBJ1-2 TRBV7-7 CASTPSGQSYGYTF TGTGCTAGCACCCCGTCCGGACAATCCTATGGCTACACCTTC
NA NA TRBJ1-5 TRBV30 CAWSGSGPHSNQPQHF TGTGCCTGGAGTGGTTCAGGGCCTCATAGCAATCAGCCCCAGCATTTT
few TRBD2 TRBJ2-1 TRBV4-1 CASSQDVTSGRGHEQFF TGCGCCAGCAGCCAAGACGTTACTAGCGGGAGGGGTCATGAGCAGTTCTTC